This T cell receptor beta chain was recorded in a study of blood T cell repertoires in COVID-19. Trimming shortened V by 4 bases and J by 9 bases, and 13 bases separated the two germline ends. The CDR3 spans 14 residues. The germline CDR1 and CDR2 sequences are SGHDN and FVKESK. Authors' methods: Estimated nucleated cell counts came from reference gene primer amplification. Sequencing was performed with immunoSEQ multiplex PCR; in TCRdb, only in-frame clones are kept and a portion is missing. That table gives V, J and clone size, and the DNA gave D and trimming. The data contain approximately 250,000 clones, around 90% of them singletons. The count of this clone is one.

The receptor was isolated from a woman between 70 and 85 years old with COVID-19, enrolled during active disease. V usage is TRBV14 and J usage is TRBJ1-6; perhaps TRBD1 as D (6 bases). Material: peripheral blood. As DNA, the CDR3 is TGTGCCAGCAGCCCCTACAGGGAAGGTTCACCCCTCCACTTT. Translated: CASSPYREGSPLHF.